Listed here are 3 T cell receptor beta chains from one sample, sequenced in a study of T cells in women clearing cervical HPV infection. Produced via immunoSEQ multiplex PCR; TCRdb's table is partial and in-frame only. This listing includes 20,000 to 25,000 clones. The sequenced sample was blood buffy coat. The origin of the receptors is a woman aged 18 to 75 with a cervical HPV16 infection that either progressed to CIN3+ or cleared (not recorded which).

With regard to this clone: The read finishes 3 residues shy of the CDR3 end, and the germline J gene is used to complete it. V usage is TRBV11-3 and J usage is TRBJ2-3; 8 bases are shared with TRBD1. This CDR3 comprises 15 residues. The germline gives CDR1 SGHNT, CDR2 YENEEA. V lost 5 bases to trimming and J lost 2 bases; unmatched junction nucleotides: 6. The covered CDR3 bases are TGTGCCAGCAGCGGCGGGACAGGCTTCACAGATACG. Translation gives CASSGGTGFTDT. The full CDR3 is CASSGGTGFTDTQYF.

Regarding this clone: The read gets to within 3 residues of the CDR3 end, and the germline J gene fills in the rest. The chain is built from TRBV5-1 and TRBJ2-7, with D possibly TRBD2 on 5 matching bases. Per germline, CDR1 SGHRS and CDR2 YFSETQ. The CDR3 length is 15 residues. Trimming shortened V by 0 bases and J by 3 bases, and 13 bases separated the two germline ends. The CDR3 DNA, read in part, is TGCGCCAGCAGCTTGGAACGGGGAAACCTCTACGAG. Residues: CASSLERGNLYE. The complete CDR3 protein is CASSLERGNLYEQYF.

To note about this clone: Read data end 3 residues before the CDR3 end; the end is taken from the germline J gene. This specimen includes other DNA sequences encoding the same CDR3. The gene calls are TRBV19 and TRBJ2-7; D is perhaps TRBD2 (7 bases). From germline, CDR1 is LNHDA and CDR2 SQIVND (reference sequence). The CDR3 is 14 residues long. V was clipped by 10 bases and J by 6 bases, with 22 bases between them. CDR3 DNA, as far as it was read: TGTGCCACCTCTAGGGAGGGGCAGGGGTCCGAG. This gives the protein CATSREGQGSE. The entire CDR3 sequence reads CATSREGQGSEQYF.